The present entry profiles one T cell receptor (beta chain) with its context. Antigen unknown. The V and J ends lost 6 bases and 4 bases, in that order; junction bases with no gene match: 9. The CDR3 has 16 residues. Per germline, CDR1 MRHNA and CDR2 SNTAGT. Only in-frame clones appear in the TCRdb table, and some are missing; sequencing was by immunoSEQ multiplex PCR. The table records about 62,000 clones, 76% of them present only once. This entry is derived from a study of radiotherapy plus CTLA-4 blockade in lung cancer. Study observations and caveats: In blood, tumor-derived TCR clones expanded after radiotherapy plus ipilimumab. Reported findings show early blood T cell clone dynamics, with interferon-beta, best predicted response.

CTLA-4 blockade with ipilimumab, together with focal radiation, was given to patients with chemo-refractory metastatic non-small-cell lung cancer. The rearrangement uses TRBV6-4 and TRBJ1-1; 12 bases map to TRBD1. The source of this sequence is a human donor with non-small cell lung cancer who had a complete response to radiotherapy plus ipilimumab. Material: peripheral blood, obtained from a patient treated with radiotherapy plus ipilimumab. The CDR3: CASSPGQGAGGTEAFF. CDR3 bases: TGTGCCAGCAGCCCGGGACAGGGGGCCGGGGGCACTGAAGCTTTCTTT.